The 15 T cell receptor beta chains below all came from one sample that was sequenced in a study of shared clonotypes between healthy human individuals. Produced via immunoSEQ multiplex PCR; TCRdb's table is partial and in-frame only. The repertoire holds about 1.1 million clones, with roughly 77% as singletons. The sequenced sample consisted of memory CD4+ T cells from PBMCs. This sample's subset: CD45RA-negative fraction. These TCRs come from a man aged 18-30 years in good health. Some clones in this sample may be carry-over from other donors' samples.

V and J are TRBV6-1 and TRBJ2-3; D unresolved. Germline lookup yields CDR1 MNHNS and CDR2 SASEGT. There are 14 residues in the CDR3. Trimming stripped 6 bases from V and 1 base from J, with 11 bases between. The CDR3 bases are TGTGCCAGCAGGAAGGGCGTCGGCACAGATACGCAGTATTTT. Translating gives CASRKGVGTDTQYF.

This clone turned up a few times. CDR3 in amino acids: CSVEKGTGPHTEAFF. DNA for the CDR3: TGCAGCGTTGAGAAGGGGACAGGGCCGCACACTGAAGCTTTCTTT. V is TRBV29-1 and J is TRBJ1-1, with 9 nucleotides matching TRBD1. Trimming removed 3 bases from V and 3 bases from J; junction bases left unmatched: 8. Per germline, CDR1 SQVTM and CDR2 ANQGSEA. The CDR3 consists of 15 residues. Supplemented by reference TRBV29-1 and TRBJ1-1, the full variable domain reads SAVISQKPSRDICQRGTSLTIQCQVDSQVTMMFWYRQQPGQSLTLIATANQGSEATYESGFVIDKFPISRPNLTFSTLTVSNMSPEDSSIYLCSVEKGTGPHTEAFFGQGTRLTVV.

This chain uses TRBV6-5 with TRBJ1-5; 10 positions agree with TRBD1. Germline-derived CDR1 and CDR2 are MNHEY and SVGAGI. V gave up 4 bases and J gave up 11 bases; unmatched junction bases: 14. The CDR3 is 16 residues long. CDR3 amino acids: CASSFTTGQGTRAQHF. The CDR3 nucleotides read TGTGCCAGCAGTTTTACTACGGGACAGGGGACAAGGGCCCAGCATTTT.

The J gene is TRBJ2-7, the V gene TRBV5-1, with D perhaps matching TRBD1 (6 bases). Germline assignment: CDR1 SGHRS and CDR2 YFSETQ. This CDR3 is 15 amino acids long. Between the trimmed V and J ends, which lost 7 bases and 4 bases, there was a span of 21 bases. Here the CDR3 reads CASADFRGQLYEQYF. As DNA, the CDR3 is TGCGCCAGCGCAGACTTTCGGGGACAACTGTACGAGCAGTACTTC. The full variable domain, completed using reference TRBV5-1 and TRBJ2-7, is KAGVTQTPRYLIKTRGQQVTLSCSPISGHRSVSWYQQTPGQGLQFLFEYFSETQRNKGNFPGRFSGRQFSNSRSEMNVSTLELGDSALYLCASADFRGQLYEQYFGPGTRLTVT.

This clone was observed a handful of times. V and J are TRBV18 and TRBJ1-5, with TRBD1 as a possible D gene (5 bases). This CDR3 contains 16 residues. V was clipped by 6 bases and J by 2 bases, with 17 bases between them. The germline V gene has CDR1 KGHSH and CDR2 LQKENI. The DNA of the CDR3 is TGTGCCAGCTCCGCACCCAGGGTGGGACGCAATCAGCCCCAGCATTTT. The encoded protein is CASSAPRVGRNQPQHF. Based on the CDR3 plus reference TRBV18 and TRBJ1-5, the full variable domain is NAGVMQNPRHLVRRRGQEARLRCSPMKGHSHVYWYRQLPEEGLKFMVYLQKENIIDESGMPKERFSAEFPKEGPSILRIQQVVRGDSAAYFCASSAPRVGRNQPQHFGDGTRLSIL.

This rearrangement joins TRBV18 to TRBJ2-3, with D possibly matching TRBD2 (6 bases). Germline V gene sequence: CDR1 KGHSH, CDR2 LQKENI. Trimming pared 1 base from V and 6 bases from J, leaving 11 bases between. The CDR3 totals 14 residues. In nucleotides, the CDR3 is TGTGCCAGCTCACCACAAAGGGGAGGTGATACGCAGTATTTT. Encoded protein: CASSPQRGGDTQYF.

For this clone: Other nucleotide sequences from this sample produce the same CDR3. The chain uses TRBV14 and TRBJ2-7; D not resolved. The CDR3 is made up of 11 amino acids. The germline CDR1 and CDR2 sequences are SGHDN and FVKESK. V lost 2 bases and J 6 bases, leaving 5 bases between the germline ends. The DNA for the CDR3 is TGTGCCAGCAGCCAAAGATCCGAGCAGTACTTC. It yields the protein CASSQRSEQYF.

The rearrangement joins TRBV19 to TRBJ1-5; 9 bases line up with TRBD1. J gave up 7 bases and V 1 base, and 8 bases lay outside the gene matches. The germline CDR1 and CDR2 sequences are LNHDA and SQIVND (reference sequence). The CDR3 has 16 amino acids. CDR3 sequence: CASSIVPGQGNQPQHF. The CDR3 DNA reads TGTGCCAGTAGTATAGTTCCGGGACAGGGTAACCAGCCCCAGCATTTT. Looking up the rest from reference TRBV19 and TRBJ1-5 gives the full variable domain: DGGITQSPKYLFRKEGQNVTLSCEQNLNHDAMYWYRQDPGQGLRLIYYSQIVNDFQKGDIAEGYSVSREKKESFPLTVTSAQKNPTAFYLCASSIVPGQGNQPQHFGDGTRLSIL.

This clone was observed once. The DNA for the CDR3 is TGCAGCGTTGAGGGTGTTGGCTGGGCCGCGAACACTGAAGCTTTCTTT. Protein sequence: CSVEGVGWAANTEAFF. The chain recombines TRBV29-1 with TRBJ1-1; unclear D gene. The V end lost 3 bases, the J end lost 1 base, and 18 bases lay between the germline ends. The CDR3 loop spans 16 amino acids. Germline loops: CDR1 SQVTM, CDR2 ANQGSEA.

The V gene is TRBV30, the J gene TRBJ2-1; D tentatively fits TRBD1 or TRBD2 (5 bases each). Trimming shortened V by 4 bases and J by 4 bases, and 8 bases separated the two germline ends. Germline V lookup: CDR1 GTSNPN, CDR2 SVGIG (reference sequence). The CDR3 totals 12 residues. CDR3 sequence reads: CAWKGPYNEQFF. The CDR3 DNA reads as TGTGCCTGGAAGGGACCGTACAATGAGCAGTTCTTC.

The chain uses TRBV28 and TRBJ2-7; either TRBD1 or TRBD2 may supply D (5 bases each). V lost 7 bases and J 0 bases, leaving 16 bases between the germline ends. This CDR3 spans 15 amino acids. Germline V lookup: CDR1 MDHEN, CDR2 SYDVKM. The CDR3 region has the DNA TGTGCCAGCACCACTCCGGGGCAGGGCTCCTACGAGCAGTACTTC. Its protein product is CASTTPGQGSYEQYF.

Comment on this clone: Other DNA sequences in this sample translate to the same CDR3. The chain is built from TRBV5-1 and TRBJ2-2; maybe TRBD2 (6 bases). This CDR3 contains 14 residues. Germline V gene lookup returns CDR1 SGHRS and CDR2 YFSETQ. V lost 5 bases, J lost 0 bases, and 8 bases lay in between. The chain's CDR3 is CASSSGPNTGELFF. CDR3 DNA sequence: TGCGCCAGCAGTAGCGGACCGAACACCGGGGAGCTGTTTTTT.

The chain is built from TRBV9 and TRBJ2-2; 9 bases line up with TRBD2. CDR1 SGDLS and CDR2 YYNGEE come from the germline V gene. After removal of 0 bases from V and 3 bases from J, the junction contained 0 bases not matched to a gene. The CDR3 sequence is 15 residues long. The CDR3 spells CASSVGLADTGELFF. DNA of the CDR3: TGTGCCAGCAGCGTAGGACTAGCGGACACCGGGGAGCTGTTTTTT.

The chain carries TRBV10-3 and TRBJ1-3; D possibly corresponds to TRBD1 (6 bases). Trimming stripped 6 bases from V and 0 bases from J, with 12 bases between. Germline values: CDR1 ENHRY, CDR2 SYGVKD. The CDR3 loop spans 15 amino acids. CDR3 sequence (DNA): TGTGCCATCAGGGAACAGGGATACTCTGGAAACACCATATATTTT. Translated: CAIREQGYSGNTIYF.

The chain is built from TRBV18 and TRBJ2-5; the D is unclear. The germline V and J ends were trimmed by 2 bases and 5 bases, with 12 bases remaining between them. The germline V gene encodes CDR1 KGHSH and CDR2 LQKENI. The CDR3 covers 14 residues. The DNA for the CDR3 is TGTGCCAGCTCACCAGTTTACCCTGGGGAGACCCAGTACTTC. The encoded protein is CASSPVYPGETQYF. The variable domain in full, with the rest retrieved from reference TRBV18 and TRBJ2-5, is NAGVMQNPRHLVRRRGQEARLRCSPMKGHSHVYWYRQLPEEGLKFMVYLQKENIIDESGMPKERFSAEFPKEGPSILRIQQVVRGDSAAYFCASSPVYPGETQYFGPGTRLLVL.